These T cell receptor beta chains were read from a single sample in a study of blood T cell repertoires in COVID-19. The protocol was immunoSEQ multiplex PCR, while the TCRdb copy is restricted to in-frame clones and leaves out a portion. The sample records roughly 320,000 clones, 75% to 85% being singletons. Input material: peripheral blood. The origin of the receptors is a human donor in a cohort sampled during active COVID-19. CDR3s include the opening cysteine and the closing phenylalanine or tryptophan. The D gene is left open where the match is weak. A clone size is listed for some rows: how often the clone was seen (once, few, many), or a class if it is expanded.

j_call: TRBJ1-2
v_call: TRBV6-5
d_call: -
clone_size: -
cdr3_aa: CASRGGRQLDGYTF
cdr3_nt: TGTGCCAGCAGAGGCGGGAGGCAATTAGATGGCTACACCTTC

j_call: TRBJ2-1
v_call: TRBV7-6
d_call: TRBD2
clone_size: -
cdr3_aa: CASSLAGGGNEQFF
cdr3_nt: TGTGCCAGCAGCTTAGCGGGGGGGGGCAATGAGCAGTTCTTC

j_call: TRBJ1-1
v_call: TRBV5-1
d_call: TRBD1
clone_size: -
cdr3_aa: CASRRDSLNTEAFF
cdr3_nt: TGCGCCAGCAGAAGGGACAGCCTAAACACTGAAGCTTTCTTT

j_call: TRBJ1-2
v_call: TRBV4-2
d_call: TRBD1
clone_size: -
cdr3_aa: CASSQDLKDRGGYTF
cdr3_nt: TGTGCCAGCAGCCAAGATCTCAAGGACAGGGGGGGCTACACCTTC

j_call: TRBJ1-2
v_call: TRBV5-4
d_call: TRBD1
clone_size: -
cdr3_aa: CAPCKGRGLGGYTF
cdr3_nt: TGTGCCCCGTGCAAGGGCAGGGGGCTTGGTGGCTACACCTTC

j_call: TRBJ1-3
v_call: TRBV7-6
d_call: -
clone_size: -
cdr3_aa: CASSLAITGGNTIYF
cdr3_nt: TGTGCCAGCAGCTTAGCCATCACAGGTGGAAACACCATATATTTT

j_call: TRBJ2-3
v_call: TRBV9
d_call: -
clone_size: -
cdr3_aa: CASSVEVGVKTSTDTQYF
cdr3_nt: TGTGCCAGCAGCGTAGAGGTAGGAGTCAAAACTAGCACAGATACGCAGTATTTT

j_call: TRBJ1-6
v_call: TRBV14
d_call: TRBD1
clone_size: -
cdr3_aa: CASSQVQGANSPLHF
cdr3_nt: TGTGCCAGCAGCCAAGTCCAGGGGGCTAATTCACCCCTCCACTTT

j_call: TRBJ2-7
v_call: TRBV7-9
d_call: TRBD1
clone_size: -
cdr3_aa: CASSFGDRGDEQYF
cdr3_nt: TGTGCCAGCAGCTTCGGGGACAGGGGCGACGAGCAGTACTTC

j_call: TRBJ2-7
v_call: TRBV12-3/TRBV12-4
d_call: TRBD1
clone_size: -
cdr3_aa: CASSKNRGYEQYF
cdr3_nt: TGTGCCAGCAGTAAAAACAGGGGCTACGAGCAGTACTTC

j_call: TRBJ1-3
v_call: TRBV19
d_call: -
clone_size: -
cdr3_aa: CASSPDSGSGNTIYF
cdr3_nt: TGTGCCAGTAGTCCGGACAGTGGCTCTGGAAACACCATATATTTT

j_call: TRBJ1-5
v_call: TRBV6-1
d_call: TRBD1
clone_size: few
cdr3_aa: CASSEARDRRYSNQPQHF
cdr3_nt: TGTGCCAGCAGTGAAGCGCGGGACAGGCGTTATAGCAATCAGCCCCAGCATTTT

j_call: TRBJ2-7
v_call: TRBV6-5
d_call: -
clone_size: -
cdr3_aa: CASKQEPASIYEQYF
cdr3_nt: TGTGCCAGCAAGCAAGAGCCAGCGAGCATCTACGAGCAGTACTTC

j_call: TRBJ2-6
v_call: TRBV19
d_call: TRBD1
clone_size: -
cdr3_aa: CASSTPGQGWSGANVLTF
cdr3_nt: TGTGCCAGTAGTACACCGGGACAGGGTTGGTCTGGGGCCAACGTCCTGACTTTC

j_call: TRBJ2-7
v_call: TRBV25-1
d_call: -
clone_size: -
cdr3_aa: CASSLRGEQYF
cdr3_nt: TGTGCCAGCAGCCTAAGGGGCGAGCAGTACTTC

j_call: TRBJ2-7
v_call: TRBV5-1
d_call: -
clone_size: -
cdr3_aa: CASSDPTGPYEQYF
cdr3_nt: TGCGCCAGCAGCGATCCGACAGGACCCTACGAGCAGTACTTC

j_call: TRBJ2-7
v_call: TRBV30
d_call: -
clone_size: -
cdr3_aa: CAWSVPGFDEQYF
cdr3_nt: TGTGCCTGGAGTGTTCCCGGGTTCGACGAGCAGTACTTC

j_call: TRBJ2-7
v_call: TRBV2
d_call: -
clone_size: -
cdr3_aa: CASLLEGTYEQYF
cdr3_nt: TGTGCCAGCCTCCTGGAGGGGACCTACGAGCAGTACTTC

j_call: TRBJ2-1
v_call: TRBV6-5
d_call: TRBD2
clone_size: -
cdr3_aa: CASTPGLANYEQFF
cdr3_nt: TGTGCCAGCACACCGGGACTAGCTAACTATGAGCAGTTCTTC

j_call: TRBJ1-1
v_call: TRBV5-1
d_call: -
clone_size: -
cdr3_aa: CASSSANDAGTEAFF
cdr3_nt: TGCGCCAGCAGCTCGGCCAACGACGCGGGCACTGAAGCTTTCTTT

j_call: TRBJ2-1
v_call: TRBV19
d_call: -
clone_size: once
cdr3_aa: CASTAGRSSYNEQFF
cdr3_nt: TGTGCCAGTACCGCGGGACGGAGCTCCTACAATGAGCAGTTCTTC

j_call: TRBJ2-2
v_call: TRBV1
d_call: -
clone_size: -
cdr3_aa: CTSSQDWGLAGVGGELFF
cdr3_nt: TGCACCAGCAGCCAAGATTGGGGACTAGCGGGGGTTGGCGGGGAGCTGTTTTTT

j_call: TRBJ2-7
v_call: TRBV6-5
d_call: TRBD2
clone_size: -
cdr3_aa: CASSYSPSGTVGEQYF
cdr3_nt: TGTGCCAGCAGTTACTCACCTAGCGGGACAGTGGGGGAGCAGTACTTC

j_call: TRBJ1-2
v_call: TRBV12-3/TRBV12-4
d_call: -
clone_size: -
cdr3_aa: CASSTRDGRGYTF
cdr3_nt: TGTGCCAGCAGTACCCGGGACGGGAGAGGCTACACCTTC

j_call: TRBJ1-2
v_call: TRBV7-5
d_call: -
clone_size: -
cdr3_aa: CVRSPRQGAGGYTF
cdr3_nt: TGTGTCAGAAGCCCGAGACAGGGGGCGGGAGGCTACACCTTC

j_call: TRBJ2-3
v_call: TRBV25-1
d_call: -
clone_size: -
cdr3_aa: CASRGGAAGAGDTQYF
cdr3_nt: TGTGCCAGCAGGGGGGGGGCCGCTGGGGCAGGGGATACGCAGTATTTT

j_call: TRBJ1-3
v_call: TRBV19
d_call: TRBD1
clone_size: -
cdr3_aa: CATRQGKISGNTIYF
cdr3_nt: TGTGCCACCCGACAGGGGAAGATATCGGGAAACACCATATATTTT

j_call: TRBJ1-3
v_call: TRBV6-5
d_call: -
clone_size: -
cdr3_aa: CASSYSGGHAGNTIYF
cdr3_nt: TGTGCCAGCAGTTACTCGGGGGGGCACGCTGGAAACACCATATATTTT

j_call: TRBJ2-7
v_call: TRBV9
d_call: -
clone_size: -
cdr3_aa: CASSVAGGLGEQYF
cdr3_nt: TGTGCCAGCAGCGTAGCTGGAGGACTTGGAGAGCAGTACTTC

j_call: TRBJ1-5
v_call: TRBV4-1
d_call: -
clone_size: -
cdr3_aa: CASSQAKQGPGQPQHF
cdr3_nt: TGCGCCAGCAGCCAAGCAAAACAGGGACCGGGGCAGCCCCAGCATTTT

j_call: TRBJ1-3
v_call: TRBV29-1
d_call: TRBD1
clone_size: few
cdr3_aa: CSVERQGDRNTIYF
cdr3_nt: TGCAGCGTTGAACGGCAGGGGGATAGAAACACCATATATTTT

j_call: TRBJ2-7
v_call: TRBV27
d_call: -
clone_size: -
cdr3_aa: CASSLLMGRGRSYEQYF
cdr3_nt: TGTGCCAGCAGTTTATTGATGGGGAGGGGGAGATCCTACGAGCAGTACTTC

j_call: TRBJ1-3
v_call: TRBV18
d_call: -
clone_size: few
cdr3_aa: CASSPPNREGNTIYF
cdr3_nt: TGTGCCAGCTCACCACCGAACAGGGAGGGAAACACCATATATTTT

j_call: TRBJ2-7
v_call: TRBV7-6
d_call: TRBD2
clone_size: -
cdr3_aa: CASSLGGDSVEQYF
cdr3_nt: TGTGCCAGCAGCCTGGGGGGGGATTCAGTCGAGCAGTACTTC

j_call: TRBJ1-3
v_call: TRBV19
d_call: -
clone_size: -
cdr3_aa: CASSTPGTPGNTIYF
cdr3_nt: TGTGCCAGTAGTACCCCCGGGACACCCGGAAACACCATATATTTT

j_call: TRBJ2-6
v_call: TRBV7-2
d_call: -
clone_size: -
cdr3_aa: CASSSGVNVLTF
cdr3_nt: TGTGCCAGCAGCTCCGGGGTCAACGTCCTGACTTTC

j_call: TRBJ1-2
v_call: TRBV9
d_call: -
clone_size: -
cdr3_aa: CASSPQDGYGYTF
cdr3_nt: TGTGCCAGCAGCCCCCAGGATGGCTATGGCTACACCTTC

j_call: TRBJ2-2
v_call: TRBV24-1
d_call: TRBD1
clone_size: -
cdr3_aa: CATSDTGQGVSGELFF
cdr3_nt: TGTGCCACCAGTGATACGGGACAGGGGGTTTCCGGGGAGCTGTTTTTT

j_call: TRBJ2-3
v_call: TRBV6-2/TRBV6-3
d_call: -
clone_size: -
cdr3_aa: CASSKTTDTQYF
cdr3_nt: TGTGCCAGCAGTAAGACTACTGATACGCAGTATTTT

j_call: TRBJ2-7
v_call: TRBV27
d_call: -
clone_size: -
cdr3_aa: CASSFQGSQYEQYF
cdr3_nt: TGTGCCAGCAGTTTTCAGGGGTCACAATACGAGCAGTACTTC